This T cell receptor (beta chain) was found in a study of T cell clones after liver transplantation. Trimming took off 5 bases at V and 2 bases at J, with 15 bases between the two ends. CDR1 and CDR2 (germline): MNHEY, SMNVEV (reference sequence). The CDR3 loop spans 15 amino acids. Clones were sequenced by immunoSEQ multiplex PCR, and TCRdb holds only the in-frame ones, with some missing. The sample lists about 51,000 clones, about 90% occurring once. The gene calls are TRBV27 and TRBJ2-5; D call uncertain. The clonotype was recovered from a human patient who received a liver transplant. Part of the T cell pool may stem from the graft donor. This sample comprised CD8+ T cells from blood, obtained 12 months after liver transplant. The CDR3 DNA reads TGTGCCAGCAGTGCCTCACCGAATAGGCAAGAGACCCAGTACTTC. This gives the protein CASSASPNRQETQYF.